The 9 T cell receptor beta chains presented below share a single source sample, sequenced in a study of cytomegalovirus exposure and HLA in healthy donors. Primers: 60 Vbeta forward and 13 Jbeta reverse. Clones were sequenced by immunoSEQ multiplex PCR, and TCRdb holds only the in-frame ones, with some missing. The repertoire has more than 100,000 clones, 70% to 90% of them found once; the top ten carry more than 1.5%. Sample: PBMCs. These receptors were collected from a man between 40 and 49 years old in good health and CMV-seronegative.

V gene TRBV6-5 combines with J gene TRBJ1-1; TRBD1 matches 7 bases. CDR1 MNHEY and CDR2 SVGAGI come from the germline V gene. CDR3 length: 14 amino acids. The J segment lost 1 base and the V segment lost 7 bases, leaving 6 bases of the junction unmatched. The CDR3 DNA sequence: TGTGCCAGCACCCGGCAGGGGGGGAACACTGAAGCTTTCTTT. This gives the protein CASTRQGGNTEAFF.

This CDR3 reads CASSGGVTDTQYF. DNA of the CDR3: TGTGCCAGCAGTGGCGGGGTCACAGATACGCAGTATTTT. J is TRBJ2-3 and V is TRBV2, with a possible D match to TRBD2 (6 bases). Trimming took off 4 bases at V and 2 bases at J, with 7 bases between the two ends. The germline CDR1 and CDR2 sequences are SNHLY and FYNNEI. This CDR3 is 13 amino acids long. The entire variable domain, with the rest obtained from reference TRBV2 and TRBJ2-3, is as follows: EPEVTQTPSHQVTQMGQEVILRCVPISNHLYFYWYRQILGQKVEFLVSFYNNEISEKSEIFDDQFSVERPDGSNFTLKIRSTKLEDSAMYFCASSGGVTDTQYFGPGTRLTVL.

This clone was seen more than once but under ten times. The genes are TRBV10-3 and TRBJ1-4, with a weak D call TRBD1 (5 bases). The length of the CDR3 is 13 residues. The germline V gene has CDR1 ENHRY and CDR2 SYGVKD. V was pared by 3 bases and J by 5 bases, with 7 bases between. The CDR3 region is CAISDRQNEKLFF. The CDR3 DNA reads as TGTGCCATCAGTGACCGACAGAATGAAAAACTGTTTTTT.

The genes are TRBV6-1 and TRBJ2-1, with 8 bases lining up with TRBD1. The CDR3 is 11 amino acids. Germline values: CDR1 MNHNS, CDR2 SASEGT. With V trimmed by 8 bases and J by 7 bases, 1 base remained unmatched. This CDR3 reads CASDRGNEQFF. CDR3 sequence (DNA): TGTGCCAGCGACAGGGGAAATGAGCAGTTCTTC.

The chain couples TRBV5-1 to TRBJ2-7; 10 nucleotides agree with TRBD2. Germline lookup yields CDR1 SGHRS and CDR2 YFSETQ. CDR3 size: 15 residues. V shed 0 bases, J shed 4 bases, and the junction held 4 bases outside the gene matches. CDR3 amino acids: CASSLESGGGYEQYF. The CDR3 nucleotides are TGCGCCAGCAGCTTGGAGAGCGGGGGGGGATACGAGCAGTACTTC.

The gene calls are TRBV18 and TRBJ2-1, with 16 nucleotides matching TRBD2. Trimming at V came to 6 bases and at J to 9 bases, leaving 2 bases not matched to a gene. CDR3 length equals 14 residues. Germline V lookup: CDR1 KGHSH, CDR2 LQKENI. The CDR3 region is CASSGTSGRVEQFF. The CDR3 region has the DNA TGTGCCAGCTCCGGGACTAGCGGGAGGGTTGAGCAGTTCTTC.

This clone was seen a single time. This sequence joins TRBV6-1 and TRBJ2-2; D may be TRBD1 (6 bases). Trimming took 1 base from V and 0 from J, leaving 9 bases between them. This CDR3 comprises 16 residues. The V gene's germline CDR1 is MNHNS and CDR2 SASEGT. In DNA, the CDR3 is TGTGCCAGCAGTGAAGTTTCAGGGGCGAACACCGGGGAGCTGTTTTTT. Its protein product is CASSEVSGANTGELFF.

V gene TRBV7-2 combines with J gene TRBJ1-4; no reliable D call. V was pared by 5 bases and J by 2 bases, with 9 bases between. Looked up from germline, CDR1 is SGHTA and CDR2 is FQGNSA. The CDR3 runs 14 residues. Written as DNA, the CDR3 is TGTGCCAGCAGCCTATTTGCCACTAATGAAAAACTGTTTTTT. Translated, it gives CASSLFATNEKLFF.

This clone occurred a few times. The rearrangement joins TRBV7-2 to TRBJ1-1, with D unclear. This CDR3 has 14 amino acids. Germline lookup yields CDR1 SGHTA and CDR2 FQGNSA. The ends were cut back, 0 bases at V and 1 base at J, with 6 bases in the middle. The CDR3 sequence is CASSLASQNTEAFF. CDR3 nucleotides: TGTGCCAGCAGCTTAGCGAGTCAGAACACTGAAGCTTTCTTT.